This entry lists 27 T cell receptor beta chains sequenced from one sample in a study of blood T cell repertoires in COVID-19. The repertoire was sequenced with immunoSEQ multiplex PCR; TCRdb's copy has only in-frame clones and lacks some. In the table there are about 54,000 clones, less than 90% of which are singletons. Sequenced material: peripheral blood. Receptor source: a woman in her fifties or sixties with acute or convalescent COVID-19.

The chain uses TRBV5-6 and TRBJ2-7; perhaps TRBD1 as D (5 bases). The length of the CDR3 is 13 residues. Deletions cut 4 bases from V and 4 bases from J, with 12 bases between. Germline V gene data show CDR1 as SGHDT and CDR2 as YYEEEE. In nucleotides, the CDR3 is TGTGCCAGCAGCGCAATCCAGGGATACGAGCAGTACTTC. It is translated as CASSAIQGYEQYF. Complete variable domain (other parts from reference TRBV5-6 and TRBJ2-7): DAGVTQSPTHLIKTRGQQVTLRCSPKSGHDTVSWYQQALGQGPQFIFQYYEEEERQRGNFPDRFSGHQFPNYSSELNVNALLLGDSALYLCASSAIQGYEQYFGPGTRLTVT.

The chain links TRBV23-1 to TRBJ1-2, with 7 bases fitting TRBD1. TRBV23-1 is an open reading frame whose function is uncertain. After removal of 4 bases from V and 5 bases from J, the junction contained 7 bases not matched to a gene. The length of the CDR3 is 14 residues. The CDR3, as DNA: TGCGCCAGCAGTCGAGGCAGGGGGGATTATGGCTACACCTTC. Translating gives CASSRGRGDYGYTF.

This sequence joins TRBV6-5 and TRBJ1-1, with 9 bases identical to TRBD1. With 8 bases clipped from V and 0 bases from J, the junction kept 4 bases outside the gene matches. Germline values: CDR1 MNHEY, CDR2 SVGAGI. The CDR3 is 14 amino acids. The CDR3 spells CASPTGGLNTEAFF. The CDR3 DNA follows: TGTGCCAGCCCAACAGGGGGCTTGAACACTGAAGCTTTCTTT.

The rearrangement links TRBV6-6 to TRBJ2-3; TRBD2 matches 15 bases. Germline trimming cut 5 bases from V and 2 bases from J; bases unmatched to any gene: 5. The germline V gene has CDR1 MNHNY and CDR2 SVGAGI (reference sequence). CDR3 size: 17 residues. The CDR3 loop reads CASSLGLAGGITDTQYF. The CDR3 DNA sequence: TGTGCCAGCAGTCTGGGACTAGCGGGGGGCATCACAGATACGCAGTATTTT.

This chain links TRBV10-2 with TRBJ2-1, with TRBD2 matching over 14 bases. The trim removed 2 bases at V and 4 bases at J, leaving 7 bases unmatched. CDR1 is WSHSY and CDR2 is SAAADI in the germline V gene. The length of the CDR3 is 18 residues. The CDR3 reads CASSEPGTSGSGYNEQFF. In DNA form, the CDR3 reads TGCGCCAGCAGTGAGCCCGGGACTAGCGGGAGTGGATACAATGAGCAGTTCTTC.

V gene TRBV7-9 combines with J gene TRBJ1-3; unclear D gene. Looked up from germline, CDR1 is SEHNR and CDR2 is FQNEAQ (reference sequence). The ends were cut back, 3 bases at V and 0 bases at J, with 6 bases in the middle. There are 14 residues in the CDR3. The CDR3 DNA sequence: TGTGCCAGCAGCTTTACTCCCTCTGGAAACACCATATATTTT. Residues: CASSFTPSGNTIYF.

This sequence joins TRBV3-1 (or the pseudogene TRBV3-2) and TRBJ2-3; 10 positions agree with TRBD2. With V trimmed by 5 bases and J by 1 base, 9 bases remained unmatched. The germline V gene encodes CDR1 LGHDT and CDR2 YNNKEL (reference sequence). The CDR3 is made up of 17 amino acids. CDR3 sequence (DNA): TGTGCCAGCAGCGCGAAGGGACTAGCGTACCGCACAGATACGCAGTATTTT. Protein: CASSAKGLAYRTDTQYF.

V and J are TRBV10-1 and TRBJ1-1; D perhaps matches TRBD1 (6 bases). Per germline, CDR1 WNHNN and CDR2 SYGVQD (reference sequence). The ends were cut back, 1 base at V and 6 bases at J, with 9 bases in the middle. The CDR3 consists of 13 residues. The CDR3 loop reads CASSELEGAEAFF. The CDR3 nucleotides read TGCGCCAGCAGTGAGTTAGAGGGGGCTGAAGCTTTCTTT.

This chain connects TRBV19 to TRBJ1-1, with D possibly being TRBD1 (6 bases). The length of the CDR3 is 11 residues. V lost 8 bases and J lost 6, with 10 bases in between. Germline values: CDR1 LNHDA, CDR2 SQIVND (reference sequence). The CDR3 DNA reads as TGTGCCAGTCGCTCAGGGGCTGAAGCTTTCTTT. Protein product: CASRSGAEAFF. Using reference TRBV19 and TRBJ1-1 for the parts outside the CDR3, the full variable domain is DGGITQSPKYLFRKEGQNVTLSCEQNLNHDAMYWYRQDPGQGLRLIYYSQIVNDFQKGDIAEGYSVSREKKESFPLTVTSAQKNPTAFYLCASRSGAEAFFGQGTRLTVV.

This clone was counted once. The V and J genes are TRBV19 and TRBJ2-5, with TRBD2 matching 9 bases. Germline V CDR1 and CDR2: LNHDA, SQIVND (reference sequence). J gave up 4 bases and V 4 bases, and 7 bases lay outside the gene matches. There are 15 residues in the CDR3. The CDR3 spells CASSRTSAYGETQYF. CDR3 DNA: TGTGCCAGTAGTAGGACTAGCGCCTATGGAGAGACCCAGTACTTC.

This sequence joins TRBV28 and TRBJ2-6; 10 positions agree with TRBD1. CDR1 and CDR2 (germline): MDHEN, SYDVKM. The CDR3 contains 16 residues. Trimming took 6 bases from V and 2 from J; bases not matched to a gene: 4. The CDR3 loop reads CASRTGGAAGANVLTF. The CDR3 DNA is TGTGCCAGCAGGACAGGGGGCGCGGCTGGGGCCAACGTCCTGACTTTC.

The chain joins TRBV6-5 to TRBJ1-2; 8 bases are a match to TRBD1. V lost 5 bases, J lost 7 bases, and 12 bases stayed unmatched. Germline V gene sequence: CDR1 MNHEY, CDR2 SVGAGI. This CDR3 is 15 amino acids long. The CDR3 spells CASSPKNQGAAGYTF. In nucleotides, the CDR3 is TGTGCCAGCAGTCCTAAGAACCAGGGGGCGGCTGGCTACACCTTC.

The chain couples TRBV9 to TRBJ2-5; 7 bases are a match to TRBD2. This CDR3 region has 15 residues. J lost 1 base, V lost 0 bases, and 3 bases had no gene match. In germline, CDR1 is SGDLS, CDR2 YYNGEE. The CDR3 nucleotides are TGTGCCAGCAGCGTAGGCCTAGCGGTCCAAGAGACCCAGTACTTC. It yields the protein CASSVGLAVQETQYF. Filled out from reference TRBV9 and TRBJ2-5, the complete variable domain reads DSGVTQTPKHLITATGQRVTLRCSPRSGDLSVYWYQQSLDQGLQFLIQYYNGEERAKGNILERFSAQQFPDLHSELNLSSLELGDSALYFCASSVGLAVQETQYFGPGTRLLVL.

The gene calls are TRBV5-1 and TRBJ2-7, with TRBD2 identical over 7 bases. CDR1 SGHRS and CDR2 YFSETQ come from the germline V gene. Trimming took 5 bases from V and 3 from J; bases not matched to a gene: 8. The CDR3 is 14 amino acids. CDR3 amino acids: CASSYAGTIYEQYF. In DNA form, the CDR3 reads TGCGCCAGCAGTTACGCCGGGACTATCTACGAGCAGTACTTC.

This clone was recorded once. The chain carries TRBV7-9 and TRBJ1-2; 8 nucleotides align to TRBD1. CDR3 size: 15 residues. Losses at the gene ends were 2 bases for V and 8 bases for J; bases not matched to a gene: 10. In germline, CDR1 is SEHNR, CDR2 FQNEAQ (reference sequence). The CDR3 sequence: CASSLQGASRHGYTF. DNA for the CDR3: TGTGCCAGCAGCTTACAGGGGGCCTCACGGCACGGCTACACCTTC.

This clone was observed a few times. The rearrangement links TRBV28 to TRBJ1-6; D might be TRBD1 (6 bases). The V end was cut by 5 bases, the J end by 10 bases, with 18 bases between. The CDR3 extends over 15 amino acids. Per germline, CDR1 MDHEN and CDR2 SYDVKM. CDR3 DNA: TGTGCCAGCAGTCTCCCCGTGGGGGCTCAGTCACCCCTCCACTTT. Amino acids: CASSLPVGAQSPLHF.

This chain uses TRBV5-1 with TRBJ1-1; possible D gene TRBD1, 5 bases. This CDR3 is 14 amino acids long. CDR1 and CDR2 (germline): SGHRS, YFSETQ. Trimming pared 4 bases from V and 1 base from J, leaving 11 bases between. CDR3 loop: CASSTGPSNTEAFF. DNA for the CDR3: TGCGCCAGCAGCACAGGACCGTCGAACACTGAAGCTTTCTTT.

This clone was detected only a few times. The chain joins TRBV6-4 to TRBJ2-3; D may be TRBD2 (6 bases). Germline CDR1 and CDR2: MRHNA and SNTAGT. V dropped 6 bases and J dropped 4 bases, with 14 bases sitting between them. The CDR3 runs to 14 residues. CDR3 DNA: TGTGCCAGCAGCCGAAACGGGGGATCAGATACGCAGTATTTT. This sequence encodes CASSRNGGSDTQYF.

The chain is built from TRBV7-6 and TRBJ2-1; 8 bases are a match to TRBD2. The CDR3 totals 12 residues. V trimming: 10 bases; J trimming: 8 bases; junction bases outside the gene matches: 7. Germline CDR1 reads SGHVS; CDR2 reads FNYEAQ. CDR3 sequence (DNA): TGTGCCACATCGGGGGGGCCCGATGAGCAGTTCTTC. The encoded protein is CATSGGPDEQFF.

The genes are TRBV6-1 and TRBJ2-7; weak D call: TRBD2 (6 bases). The CDR3 runs 16 residues. V was trimmed by 2 bases and J by 1 base, leaving 15 bases between them. CDR1 is MNHNS and CDR2 is SASEGT in the germline V gene. CDR3 amino acids: CASSEYPSAISYEQYF. CDR3 nucleotide sequence: TGTGCCAGCAGTGAATACCCTAGCGCAATATCCTACGAGCAGTACTTC.

In its sample, this clone was seen a few times. This chain connects TRBV12-5 to TRBJ2-1; 7 nucleotides agree with TRBD1. CDR1 LGHNT and CDR2 FRNRAP come from the germline V gene. The V segment lost 6 bases and the J segment 2 bases; nucleotides outside the gene matches: 7. CDR3 size: 15 residues. In DNA, the CDR3 is TGTGCTAGTGGCCAACAAGGGACAGCCTACAATGAGCAGTTCTTC. Protein sequence: CASGQQGTAYNEQFF.

This chain uses TRBV29-1 with TRBJ2-7, with 7 bases aligning to TRBD2. Trimming took 4 bases from V and 0 from J; bases not matched to a gene: 6. The CDR3 has 14 residues. The V gene's germline CDR1 is SQVTM and CDR2 ANQGSEA. CDR3 protein: CSVVDSGSSYEQYF. CDR3 coding DNA: TGCAGCGTTGTGGATAGCGGGTCCTCCTACGAGCAGTACTTC.

This chain joins TRBV7-3 and TRBJ2-1; 9 positions match TRBD1. Germline V gene sequence: CDR1 SGHTA, CDR2 FQGTGA. V shed 5 bases, J shed 10 bases, and the junction held 9 bases outside the gene matches. This CDR3 contains 14 residues. This CDR3 reads CASSPDRGKGEQFF. In nucleotides, the CDR3 is TGTGCCAGCAGCCCGGACAGGGGTAAGGGCGAGCAGTTCTTC.

This chain joins TRBV29-1 and TRBJ1-1; D gene unclear. Germline-derived CDR1 and CDR2 are SQVTM and ANQGSEA. Trimming took 4 bases from V and 3 from J, leaving 6 bases between them. The CDR3 covers 11 residues. In DNA, the CDR3 is TGCAGCGTTGTAGCGTACACTGAAGCTTTCTTT. As protein: CSVVAYTEAFF.

This chain links TRBV28 with TRBJ1-2; D might be TRBD1 (5 bases). Germline V gene lookup returns CDR1 MDHEN and CDR2 SYDVKM. The CDR3 has 12 amino acids. Trimming took off 6 bases at V and 8 bases at J, with 13 bases between the two ends. This CDR3 is CASSPGIGGYTF. For the CDR3, the DNA is TGTGCCAGCAGCCCAGGGATCGGGGGCTACACCTTC.

This chain joins TRBV30 and TRBJ1-6; 10 nucleotides match TRBD1. Germline loops: CDR1 GTSNPN, CDR2 SVGIG (reference sequence). The CDR3 length is 15 residues. V was clipped by 4 bases and J by 11 bases; unmatched bases: 11. The CDR3 region is CAWNRDRGRGPPLHF. CDR3 in DNA: TGTGCCTGGAATAGAGACAGGGGGCGTGGGCCACCCCTCCACTTT.

V is TRBV18 and J is TRBJ2-2, with D perhaps matching TRBD1 (6 bases). CDR3 length equals 17 residues. Trimming shortened V by 0 bases and J by 2 bases, and 13 bases separated the two germline ends. Per germline, CDR1 KGHSH and CDR2 LQKENI. CDR3 nucleotide sequence: TGTGCCAGCTCACCACCAGGATGGGACATCAACACCGGGGAGCTGTTTTTT. It translates to CASSPPGWDINTGELFF.